The clone carrying this T cell receptor beta chain has just one count. This sample was taken from a study of identical twins. TCRdb called the 5' RACE reads again in MiXCR, with one record for every CDR3 protein. The sample yields roughly 1,500,000 distinct CDR3 sequences, 25% to 35% seen once. CDR1 and CDR2 from the germline V gene are DFQATT and SNEGSKA (reference sequence). After removal of 4 bases from V and 9 bases from J, the junction contained 10 bases not matched to a gene. The CDR3 is made up of 14 amino acids. Healthy Caucasians supplied all donations. Sample: cord blood. The sequence came from a newborn girl in good health. J is TRBJ2-7 and V is TRBV20-1, with 12 bases lining up with TRBD2. CDR3 loop: CSAKRTSGRTGQYF. The DNA for the CDR3 is TGCAGTGCTAAACGCACTAGCGGGAGGACTGGGCAGTACTTC.